A single sample gave rise to the 17 T cell receptor beta chains below, sequenced in a study of beta chain features in type 1 diabetes. No cognate antigen is known for these TCRs. Since all of the isolated RNA was reverse transcribed, expressed TCRB transcripts were what got sequenced. Sequencing was performed with immunoSEQ multiplex PCR; in TCRdb, only in-frame clones are kept and a portion is missing. The sample yields 600,000 or so clones, around 15% seen once. Study results and caveats: Researchers report that Type 1 diabetes patients had moderately but significantly shorter TCRB CDR3s across all four CD4+ subsets.

Sequencing input: naive CD4+ T cells from blood. The receptors come from a man aged 18 to 29 with type 1 diabetes.

The chain joins TRBV28 to TRBJ2-3; D is perhaps TRBD2 (6 bases). This CDR3 has 14 residues. Germline CDR1 is MDHEN and CDR2 is SYDVKM. Trimming cost V 8 bases and J 0 bases, with 12 bases left between them. In nucleotides, the CDR3 is TGTGCCAGCCGGGACTCTCGTAGCACAGATACGCAGTATTTT. Translation: CASRDSRSTDTQYF.

CDR3: CASTRFDSPADTQYF. In DNA, the CDR3 is TGTGCCAGCACCCGTTTTGACAGCCCGGCAGATACGCAGTATTTT. This sequence joins TRBV7-9 and TRBJ2-3, with a weak D call TRBD1 (5 bases). The length of the CDR3 is 15 residues. Trimming shortened V by 7 bases and J by 4 bases, and 18 bases separated the two germline ends. Germline CDR1 reads SEHNR; CDR2 reads FQNEAQ (reference sequence). The variable domain in full, completed from reference TRBV7-9 and TRBJ2-3, reads DTGVSQNPRHKITKRGQNVTFRCDPISEHNRLYWYRQTLGQGPEFLTYFQNEAQLEKSRLLSDRFSAERPKGSFSTLEIQRTEQGDSAMYLCASTRFDSPADTQYFGPGTRLTVL.

This clone was observed a single time. The rearrangement uses TRBV6-5 and TRBJ2-3, with 11 bases identical to TRBD2. Germline values: CDR1 MNHEY, CDR2 SVGAGI. V shed 4 bases, J shed 6 bases, and the junction held 6 bases outside the gene matches. This CDR3 has 15 residues. The CDR3 DNA reads as TGTGCCAGCAGTTCACTAGCGGGAGTTGTGGATACGCAGTATTTT. Its translation is CASSSLAGVVDTQYF.

This clone appeared a few times. The chain recombines TRBV19 with TRBJ1-1; 9 bases fit TRBD1. The CDR3 is made up of 11 amino acids. Germline lookup yields CDR1 LNHDA and CDR2 SQIVND (reference sequence). CDR3 DNA: TGTGCTACAGACAGGGGGACTGAAGCTTTCTTT. Translation gives CATDRGTEAFF.

This clone was counted between two and nine times. Distinct nucleotide sequences in the sample also encode this CDR3. The chain links TRBV7-9 to TRBJ2-3; 8 bases are shared with TRBD2. This CDR3 has 15 amino acids. Germline loops: CDR1 SEHNR, CDR2 FQNEAQ (reference sequence). V trimming: 0 bases; J trimming: 1 base; junction bases outside the gene matches: 0. CDR3 sequence: CASSLASGGTDTQYF. Here the CDR3 DNA reads TGTGCCAGCAGCTTAGCTAGCGGGGGCACAGATACGCAGTATTTT.

This rearrangement joins TRBV19 to TRBJ2-5, with D perhaps matching TRBD2 (5 bases). Per the germline V gene, CDR1 is LNHDA and CDR2 is SQIVND (reference sequence). The CDR3 runs to 15 residues. Trimming stripped 6 bases from V and 9 bases from J, with 23 bases between. CDR3 in amino acids: CASSPVVGGAVAQYF. The CDR3 DNA reads as TGTGCCAGTAGCCCAGTAGTCGGAGGAGCAGTCGCCCAGTACTTC.

The genes are TRBV27 and TRBJ1-2; D uncertain. The CDR3 is made up of 13 amino acids. The germline CDR1 and CDR2 sequences are MNHEY and SMNVEV (reference sequence). The germline V and J ends were trimmed by 5 bases and 2 bases, with 9 bases remaining between them. The DNA of the CDR3 is TGTGCCAGCAGTATGCTAAGGAACTATGGCTACACCTTC. Amino acid sequence: CASSMLRNYGYTF.

This clone was counted only a few times. The V gene is TRBV6-4, the J gene TRBJ2-3; 14 positions match TRBD2. The trim removed 5 bases at V and 0 bases at J, leaving 7 bases unmatched. There are 18 residues in the CDR3. CDR1 is MRHNA and CDR2 is SNTAGT in the germline V gene. The CDR3 is CASSRGLAGGPSTDTQYF. The DNA of the CDR3 is TGTGCCAGCAGTCGCGGACTAGCGGGAGGACCGAGCACAGATACGCAGTATTTT.

This clone has just a few counts. The V and J genes are TRBV9 and TRBJ1-3; D is perhaps TRBD1 (5 bases). Trimming removed 3 bases at V and 0 bases at J, with 13 bases between. The CDR3 consists of 16 residues. From germline, CDR1 is SGDLS and CDR2 YYNGEE. CDR3 amino acids: CASSGGPPSSGNTIYF. CDR3 DNA sequence: TGTGCCAGCAGCGGGGGACCTCCGAGCTCTGGAAACACCATATATTTT.

The chain combines TRBV27 with TRBJ2-2; no reliable D call. Trimming pared 1 base from V and 15 bases from J, leaving 15 bases between. The CDR3 spans 13 residues. Germline V lookup: CDR1 MNHEY, CDR2 SMNVEV (reference sequence). In DNA form, the CDR3 reads TGTGCCAGCAGTTTATATCCCTCGGTGACCTTGTTTTTT. Amino acid sequence: CASSLYPSVTLFF.

The rearrangement joins TRBV5-6 to TRBJ2-5, with no clear D. In germline, CDR1 is SGHDT, CDR2 YYEEEE. Deletions cut 5 bases from V and 2 bases from J, with 7 bases between. This CDR3 region has 12 residues. The CDR3 DNA reads TGTGCCAGCAGTTGGTTGCAAGAGACCCAGTACTTC. Translated, it gives CASSWLQETQYF.

The sample holds a few counts of this clone. The genes are TRBV9 and TRBJ2-3; TRBD2 matches at 8 bases. The germline CDR1 and CDR2 sequences are SGDLS and YYNGEE. The CDR3 runs 17 residues. The junction had 8 bases not matched to a gene; V was cut back by 0 bases and J by 2 bases. The CDR3 loop reads CASSVAGSGVTTDTQYF. The CDR3 coding sequence is TGTGCCAGCAGCGTAGCGGGTAGCGGGGTTACCACAGATACGCAGTATTTT.

This chain links TRBV4-1 with TRBJ2-2; possibly TRBD1 for D (5 bases). The CDR3 sequence is 16 residues long. The germline V and J ends were trimmed by 1 base and 0 bases, with 9 bases remaining between them. CDR1 is MGHRA and CDR2 is YSYEKL in the germline V gene. The CDR3 DNA is TGCGCCAGCAGCCAAGGGGGCAGCACGAACACCGGGGAGCTGTTTTTT. Its protein product is CASSQGGSTNTGELFF.

This clone was seen a few times. The V and J genes are TRBV28 and TRBJ2-3; no reliable D call. Germline V gene sequence: CDR1 MDHEN, CDR2 SYDVKM. The CDR3 contains 17 residues. Trimming took 5 bases from V and 1 from J, leaving 19 bases between them. The CDR3 DNA sequence: TGTGCCAGCAGTCCCTTCTTTGGCGAGGACCGCACAGATACGCAGTATTTT. Encoded protein: CASSPFFGEDRTDTQYF. Using reference TRBV28 and TRBJ2-3 for the parts outside the CDR3, the full variable domain is DVKVTQSSRYLVKRTGEKVFLECVQDMDHENMFWYRQDPGLGLRLIYFSYDVKMKEKGDIPEGYSVSREKKERFSLILESASTNQTSMYLCASSPFFGEDRTDTQYFGPGTRLTVL.

The CDR3 bases are TGTGCCTGGAAGGGGGTACTTTTGGCCACTGAAGCTTTCTTT. Protein sequence: CAWKGVLLATEAFF. The chain combines TRBV30 with TRBJ1-1, with D perhaps TRBD1 (6 bases). In germline, CDR1 is GTSNPN, CDR2 SVGIG (reference sequence). Trimming cost V 4 bases and J 4 bases, with 16 bases left between them. The CDR3 extends over 14 amino acids.

The chain links TRBV9 to TRBJ2-2; TRBD2 might be the D (5 bases). In germline, CDR1 is SGDLS, CDR2 YYNGEE. This CDR3 spans 18 amino acids. With 0 bases removed from V and 0 bases from J, the gap between germline ends came to 15 bases. For the CDR3, the DNA is TGTGCCAGCAGCGTAGTCTTCTTGGGGAGCGCGAACACCGGGGAGCTGTTTTTT. Protein: CASSVVFLGSANTGELFF.

This clone turned up a few times. The chain employs TRBV9 and TRBJ2-1; possibly TRBD1 or TRBD2 for D (6 bases each). CDR3 size: 14 residues. CDR1 and CDR2 from the germline V gene are SGDLS and YYNGEE. Trimming removed 0 bases from V and 9 bases from J, with 13 bases in between. The CDR3 DNA sequence: TGTGCCAGCAGCGTAGTTATGGGGGGCGGTGAGCAGTTCTTC. Encoded protein: CASSVVMGGGEQFF.